Described below is a single T cell receptor beta chain sequence and its context. Its antigen is still unknown. Next came a second PCR, run for 7 to 11 cycles, which used a sample-barcoded 5' primer along with a J-beta primer mix. Every cDNA was tagged by a template-switch adaptor with 12 random nucleotides. MiXCR was run by TCRdb on the 5' RACE reads, yielding one entry per CDR3 protein. The sample consists of fewer than 900,000 distinct CDR3 sequences, more than 40% of them appearing once. This entry comes from a study of blood T cells in healthy people across ages. General study results and limits: PBMCs left unsorted prevented a conclusive naive versus antigen-experienced comparison. The fall in TCR beta diversity per million T cells was roughly linear with age.

Total RNA was extracted at no less than 5 micrograms per sample. Germline V gene lookup returns CDR1 SGHTA and CDR2 FQGNSA. Trimming took 9 bases from V and 4 from J, leaving 16 bases between them. CDR3 length equals 14 residues. This receptor was taken from a woman aged 55 to 70 in good health. The chain has TRBV7-2 and TRBJ2-1; D possibly corresponds to TRBD1 (6 bases). Sequences were obtained from blood. CDR3 sequence (DNA): TGTGCCAGTTCGACAGGACCGCTGTACAATGAGCAGTTCTTC. This translates into CASSTGPLYNEQFF. Together with reference TRBV7-2 and TRBJ2-1, the CDR3 gives the full variable domain: GAGVSQSPSNKVTEKGKDVELRCDPISGHTALYWYRQSLGQGLEFLIYFQGNSAPDKSGLPSDRFSAERTGGSVSTLTIQRTQQEDSAVYLCASSTGPLYNEQFFGPGTRLTVL.